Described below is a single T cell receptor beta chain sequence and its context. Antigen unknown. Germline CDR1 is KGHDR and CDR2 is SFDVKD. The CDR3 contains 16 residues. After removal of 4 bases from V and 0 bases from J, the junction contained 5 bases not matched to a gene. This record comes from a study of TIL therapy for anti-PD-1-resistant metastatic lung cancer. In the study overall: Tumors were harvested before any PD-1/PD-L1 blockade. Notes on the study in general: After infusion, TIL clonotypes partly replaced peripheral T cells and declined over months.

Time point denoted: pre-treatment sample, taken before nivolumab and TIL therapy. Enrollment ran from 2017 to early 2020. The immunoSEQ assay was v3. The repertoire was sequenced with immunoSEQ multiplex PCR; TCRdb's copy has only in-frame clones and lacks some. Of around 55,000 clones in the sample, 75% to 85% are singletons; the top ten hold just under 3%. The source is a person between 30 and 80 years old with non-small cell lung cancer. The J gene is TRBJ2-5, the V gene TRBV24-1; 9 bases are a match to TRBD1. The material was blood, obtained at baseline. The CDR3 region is CATSEIGQGYQETQYF. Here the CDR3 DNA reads TGTGCCACCAGTGAAATCGGACAGGGGTACCAAGAGACCCAGTACTTC.